The clone carrying this T cell receptor beta chain was counted at least ten times. Its antigen is not known. TCRdb fed the 5' RACE reads into MiXCR, producing one record per CDR3 protein. The sample records around 400,000 distinct CDR3 sequences, roughly 26% being singletons. Germline CDR1 reads MNHNS; CDR2 reads SASEGT. The trim removed 6 bases at V and 4 bases at J, leaving 12 bases unmatched. The CDR3 has 15 amino acids. This sample was taken from a study of T-cell memory formation after mild COVID-19. The study, taken as a whole, reports: Later expanders leaned CD4+, whereas day 15 to 85 contracting clones were balanced CD4/CD8. In second-wave clones peaking day 37, SARS-CoV-2 specificity remained unconfirmed. Pre-infection memory contained some responding clones, which suggested that cross-reactive memory had joined.

Sequencing was performed on PBMCs or a T cell subset sorted from them (not recorded which). This TCR came from an adult woman who had mild COVID-19 (a few samples of this study predate the infection). Cell type and time point are not known. The chain carries TRBV6-1 and TRBJ2-7, with TRBD1 identical over 7 bases. CDR3 DNA sequence: TGTGCCAGCAGGGGGAAGACAGGGTCAAGTTACGAGCAGTACTTC. Translation gives CASRGKTGSSYEQYF.